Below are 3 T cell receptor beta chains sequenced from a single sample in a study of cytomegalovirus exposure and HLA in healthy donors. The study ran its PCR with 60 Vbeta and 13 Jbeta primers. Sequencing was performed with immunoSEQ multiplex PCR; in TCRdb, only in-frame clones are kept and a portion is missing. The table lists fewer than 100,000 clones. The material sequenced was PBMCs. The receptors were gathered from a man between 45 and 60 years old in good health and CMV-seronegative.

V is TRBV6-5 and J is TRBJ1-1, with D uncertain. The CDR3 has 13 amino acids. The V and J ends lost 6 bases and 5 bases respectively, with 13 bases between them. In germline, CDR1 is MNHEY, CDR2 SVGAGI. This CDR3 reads CASSVSGPTEAFF. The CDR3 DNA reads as TGTGCCAGCAGCGTATCAGGTCCAACTGAAGCTTTCTTT.

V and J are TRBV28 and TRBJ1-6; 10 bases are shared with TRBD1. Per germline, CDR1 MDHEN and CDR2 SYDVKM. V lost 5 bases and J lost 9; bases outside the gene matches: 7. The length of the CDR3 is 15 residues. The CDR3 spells CASSTGQGWGSPLHF. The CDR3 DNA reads TGTGCCAGCAGTACGGGACAGGGGTGGGGTTCACCCCTCCACTTT.

CDR3 region: CAWGPTEGTEAFF. As DNA, the CDR3 is TGTGCCTGGGGCCCGACGGAGGGCACTGAAGCTTTCTTT. This rearrangement joins TRBV7-9 to TRBJ1-1; a weak D match, TRBD1 (5 bases). Germline V gene data show CDR1 as SEHNR and CDR2 as FQNEAQ (reference sequence). The CDR3 sequence is 13 residues long. V dropped 11 bases and J dropped 4 bases, with 17 bases sitting between them. The full variable domain, with the rest looked up from reference TRBV7-9 and TRBJ1-1, is DTGVSQNPRHKITKRGQNVTFRCDPISEHNRLYWYRQTLGQGPEFLTYFQNEAQLEKSRLLSDRFSAERPKGSFSTLEIQRTEQGDSAMYLCAWGPTEGTEAFFGQGTRLTVV.